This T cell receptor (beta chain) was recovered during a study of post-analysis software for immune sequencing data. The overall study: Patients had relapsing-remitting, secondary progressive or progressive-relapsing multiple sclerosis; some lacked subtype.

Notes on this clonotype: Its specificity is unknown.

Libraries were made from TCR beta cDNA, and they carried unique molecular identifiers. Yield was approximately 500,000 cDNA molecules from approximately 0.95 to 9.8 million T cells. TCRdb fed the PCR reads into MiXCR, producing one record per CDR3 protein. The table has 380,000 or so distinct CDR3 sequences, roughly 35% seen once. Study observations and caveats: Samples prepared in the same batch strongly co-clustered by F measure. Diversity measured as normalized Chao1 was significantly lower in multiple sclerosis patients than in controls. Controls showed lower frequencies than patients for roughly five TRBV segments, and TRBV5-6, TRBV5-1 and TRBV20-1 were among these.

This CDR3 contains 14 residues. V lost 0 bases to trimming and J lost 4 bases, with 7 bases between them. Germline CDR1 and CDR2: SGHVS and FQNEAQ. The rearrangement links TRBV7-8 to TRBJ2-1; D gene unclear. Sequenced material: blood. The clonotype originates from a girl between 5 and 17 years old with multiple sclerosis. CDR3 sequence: CASSLAHQYNEQFF. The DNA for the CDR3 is TGTGCCAGCAGCTTAGCACATCAATACAATGAGCAGTTCTTC.